The clone carrying this T cell receptor (beta chain) appeared a few times. The sample is drawn from a study of cytomegalovirus exposure and HLA in healthy donors. A multiplex PCR was run with 60 Vbeta primers and 13 Jbeta primers. Only in-frame clones appear in the TCRdb table, and some are missing; sequencing was by immunoSEQ multiplex PCR. The sample shows 150,000 to 200,000 clones, about four fifths of them seen only once. The V segment lost 1 base and the J segment 1 base; nucleotides outside the gene matches: 9. CDR3 size: 19 residues. CDR1 LGHNT and CDR2 FRNRAP come from the germline V gene. This clonotype was sampled from a woman aged 50 to 65 in good health and CMV-seronegative. This rearrangement joins TRBV12-5 to TRBJ2-4, with 11 bases fitting TRBD1. The material sequenced was PBMCs. The CDR3 sequence is CASGLAKGQGAYAKNIQYF. CDR3 DNA: TGTGCTAGTGGTTTGGCAAAAGGACAGGGGGCATATGCCAAAAACATTCAGTACTTC.